This T cell receptor beta chain was recorded in a study of T-cell memory formation after mild COVID-19. Study results and limitations: The study found contracting CD4+ clones mainly in CM and EM and contracting CD8+ clones in EMRA. Researchers found some responding clones in pre-infection memory, a sign that cross-reactive memory joined.

With regard to this clonotype: Its antigen is currently unknown.

cDNA libraries for TCR alpha and TCR beta, carrying sample barcodes and UMIs, came from 5'RACE with constant-segment primers. From the 5' RACE reads, TCRdb called clonotypes with MiXCR, one entry per CDR3 protein. The table includes just under 350,000 distinct CDR3 sequences, roughly 13% detected once. The CDR3 is 14 residues long. Germline loops: CDR1 DFQATT, CDR2 SNEGSKA (reference sequence). Germline trimming cut 5 bases from V and 9 bases from J; bases unmatched to any gene: 5. The source material was PBMCs or a T cell subset sorted from them (not recorded which). The sequence derives from a man younger than 35 who had mild COVID-19 (a few samples of this study predate the infection). Cell type and time point are not known. V is TRBV20-1 and J is TRBJ2-1; 15 bases are a match to TRBD2. The DNA of the CDR3 is TGCAGTGCTGGACTAGCGGGGGGGCCTAGTGAGCAGTTCTTC. Translation gives CSAGLAGGPSEQFF.